These 10 T cell receptor beta chains came from one sample sequenced in a study of CD8+ T cells in alopecia areata. The treatment is: oral pan-JAK inhibitor, 5-10 mg twice daily. In each case, RNA was isolated and then reverse transcribed into cDNA as the sequencing template. The table came from immunoSEQ multiplex PCR; TCRdb's copy has only in-frame clones and leaves some out. The repertoire holds about 140,000 clones, with about four fifths as singletons. Sequenced here: CD8+ T cells sorted from blood, sampled at week 4, from a patient treated with tofacitinib. The receptors were gathered from a human donor with alopecia areata.

This clone was counted only a few times. J is TRBJ2-3 and V is TRBV4-1; 9 bases map to TRBD2. V shed 1 base and J 5 bases; nucleotides not matched to a gene: 4. The CDR3 runs to 15 residues. CDR1 and CDR2 (germline): MGHRA, YSYEKL. In DNA form, the CDR3 reads TGCGCCAGCAGCCAAGTGGGGCGGGGGGGAGATACGCAGTATTTT. Translation gives CASSQVGRGGDTQYF.

This clone was seen a few times. The V gene is TRBV29-1, the J gene TRBJ2-7, with no clear D. The V and J ends lost 2 bases and 3 bases respectively, with 8 bases between them. There are 12 residues in the CDR3. Germline CDR1 reads SQVTM; CDR2 reads ANQGSEA. Here the CDR3 DNA reads TGCAGCGTTGAAATAGCTGGCTACGAGCAGTACTTC. Its protein product is CSVEIAGYEQYF.

The J gene is TRBJ1-2, the V gene TRBV25-1; 8 bases fit TRBD1. Germline CDR1 MGHDK, CDR2 SYGVNS. The CDR3 totals 15 residues. V shed 6 bases and J 2 bases; nucleotides not matched to a gene: 8. CDR3 sequence (DNA): TGTGCCAGCAGGGAAGACAGGGGACCGAACTATGGCTACACCTTC. This gives the protein CASREDRGPNYGYTF.

The chain uses TRBV9 and TRBJ2-3; 11 nucleotides line up with TRBD2. Germline assignment: CDR1 SGDLS and CDR2 YYNGEE. V dropped 2 bases and J dropped 2; count of bases not matched to a gene: 1. The CDR3 extends over 15 amino acids. The CDR3 coding sequence is TGTGCCAGCAGCGTGACTAGCGGGGTCACAGATACGCAGTATTTT. Residues: CASSVTSGVTDTQYF. The variable domain in full, with the rest retrieved from reference TRBV9 and TRBJ2-3, is DSGVTQTPKHLITATGQRVTLRCSPRSGDLSVYWYQQSLDQGLQFLIQYYNGEERAKGNILERFSAQQFPDLHSELNLSSLELGDSALYFCASSVTSGVTDTQYFGPGTRLTVL.

The chain has TRBV27 and TRBJ2-5; D may correspond to TRBD1 or TRBD2 (5 bases each). The germline CDR1 and CDR2 sequences are MNHEY and SMNVEV (reference sequence). V dropped 2 bases and J dropped 2 bases, with 9 bases sitting between them. This CDR3 region has 14 residues. The CDR3: CASSLGGWQETQYF. As DNA, the CDR3 is TGTGCCAGCAGTTTAGGGGGATGGCAAGAGACCCAGTACTTC.

J is TRBJ2-1 and V is TRBV27; no reliable D call. V was trimmed by 6 bases and J by 7 bases, leaving 19 bases between them. From germline, CDR1 is MNHEY and CDR2 SMNVEV (reference sequence). This CDR3 spans 15 amino acids. CDR3 in DNA: TGTGCCAGCAGAATTAGCCCACAAGCCTTAAATGAGCAGTTCTTC. It yields the protein CASRISPQALNEQFF.

V is TRBV7-9 and J is TRBJ2-7, with TRBD2 matching over 11 bases. Germline CDR1 and CDR2: SEHNR and FQNEAQ (reference sequence). J was trimmed by 4 bases and V by 5 bases; bases with no gene match: 7. The CDR3 extends over 15 amino acids. The CDR3 loop is CASSQPTSGGYEQYF. CDR3 in DNA: TGTGCCAGCAGCCAACCTACTAGCGGGGGATACGAGCAGTACTTC.

This sequence joins TRBV5-4 and TRBJ2-2; D gene ambiguous. Germline CDR1 reads SGHNT; CDR2 reads YYREEE (reference sequence). This CDR3 contains 14 residues. V was cut by 0 bases and J by 4 bases, with 7 bases left in between. This CDR3 is CASSLGVSTGELFF. DNA for the CDR3: TGTGCCAGCAGCTTGGGGGTTAGCACCGGGGAGCTGTTTTTT.

There are a few counts of this clone. The CDR3, as DNA: TGTGCCAGCATGGGGGGCGGGGGCTACACAGATACGCAGTATTTT. Translating gives CASMGGGGYTDTQYF. The rearrangement links TRBV6-5 to TRBJ2-3, with D perhaps matching TRBD2 (7 bases). The CDR3 consists of 15 residues. CDR1 is MNHEY and CDR2 is SVGAGI in the germline V gene. V lost 7 bases to trimming and J lost 2 bases, with 16 bases between them.

The V and J genes are TRBV7-8 and TRBJ2-7; 8 nucleotides match TRBD1. Germline CDR1 reads SGHVS; CDR2 reads FQNEAQ. J was trimmed by 6 bases and V by 2 bases; bases with no gene match: 6. CDR3 size: 14 residues. CDR3: CASSLRTGMGEQYF. The DNA for the CDR3 is TGTGCCAGCAGCTTAAGGACAGGGATGGGCGAGCAGTACTTC.